The source of this T cell receptor (beta chain) is a study of technical replicates of blood from a handful of donors (TCRdb year 2017). A note on this clone: The antigen this receptor binds is unknown. The input lacks base qualities; no much larger clone sits a single base away.

Receptor libraries were prepared by the immunoSEQ multiplex PCR assay. The clones in this table, taken by TCRdb from immuneACCESS, are in-frame only. Not every clone is retained; where verified, under half of the shortfall comes from an unresolved V gene, and the cause of the rest is unknown. This sample lists approximately 76,000 clones; more than 85% were detected once. The top ten constitute 0.25% of the sample. For CDR1 and CDR2, the germline V gene lists SGHDT and YYEEEE. The CDR3, from cysteine to phenylalanine, totals 17 residues. Kept here is only the CDR3 DNA, which spans 51 bases and is read in frame from base 1. V loses 0 bases at its end and J loses 6 bases; junction bases beyond the gene matches: 12.

Here the chain combines TRBV5-6 and TRBJ1-1; 9 bases in between match TRBD1. The sequencing input was T cells isolated from PBMCs. The TCR originated in a human donor in good health. This receptor has the CDR3 CASSLARPGQGPPEAFF. At the DNA level, the sequence is TGTGCCAGCAGCTTGGCAAGACCGGGACAGGGCCCCCCTGAAGCTTTCTTT. With the portions outside the CDR3 filled from the reference TRBV5-6 and TRBJ1-1 genes, the complete variable region becomes DAGVTQSPTHLIKTRGQQVTLRCSPKSGHDTVSWYQQALGQGPQFIFQYYEEEERQRGNFPDRFSGHQFPNYSSELNVNALLLGDSALYLCASSLARPGQGPPEAFFGQGTRLTVV.